Presented here are 3 T cell receptor beta chains from one specimen sequenced in a study of T cell clonality in common variable immunodeficiency. Points from the study as a whole: In common variable immunodeficiency, TCR beta chains reportedly carried fewer deletions and N-nucleotide insertions.

These TCRs' antigens remain unknown. Using immunoSEQ multiplex PCR, the repertoire was profiled, and TCRdb retains in-frame clones only, with some absent. The sample was found to contain roughly 39,000 clones, and every one recurs. Sequencing was done on a sample of peripheral blood mononuclear cells. All receptors come from a human donor with common variable immunodeficiency.

This clone has at least ten counts. The CDR3 goes on 3 residues after the read ends, and that part is filled in from the germline J gene. This rearrangement joins TRBV29-1 to TRBJ2-5, with D perhaps TRBD1 (5 bases). The CDR3 spans 12 residues. Trimming shortened V by 7 bases and J by 5 bases, and 14 bases separated the two germline ends. Per germline, CDR1 SQVTM and CDR2 ANQGSEA. CDR3 DNA, as far as it was read: TGCAGCGCCGGAGTGGGGCTGGAGACC. It codes for CSAGVGLET. The CDR3, in full, reads CSAGVGLETQYF. Variable domain in full (rest from reference TRBV29-1 and TRBJ2-5): SAVISQKPSRDICQRGTSLTIQCQVDSQVTMMFWYRQQPGQSLTLIATANQGSEATYESGFVIDKFPISRPNLTFSTLTVSNMSPEDSSIYLCSAGVGLETQYFGPGTRLLVL.

This clone was detected only a few times. This CDR3 reads CASSWGLGRTYEQYF. CDR3 bases read: TGCGCCAGCAGCTGGGGACTAGGGAGGACCTACGAG. The V gene is TRBV5-1, the J gene TRBJ2-7; 8 bases are a match to TRBD2. The read is 3 residues too short to cover the CDR3 end, so that end is filled in from the germline J gene. Germline V CDR1 and CDR2: SGHRS, YFSETQ. This CDR3 is 15 amino acids long. V was clipped by 3 bases and J by 2 bases; unmatched bases: 7.

This clone was detected ten times or more. From the germline J gene comes the end of the CDR3, since the read stops 3 residues before it. This chain uses TRBV7-9 with TRBJ2-7, with D possibly being TRBD2 (5 bases). In germline, CDR1 is SEHNR, CDR2 FQNEAQ (reference sequence). Trimming left V 4 bases short and J 0 bases short, with 13 bases between. The CDR3 has 15 residues. CDR3 amino acids: CASSSPERTSYEQYF. The CDR3 DNA, read in part, is TGTGCCAGCAGCTCCCCGGAGCGGACCTCCTACGAG.